A single sample is the source of the 20 T cell receptor beta chains below, sequenced in a study of CDR3 diversity in severe acne. Each CDR3 protein gets one entry after TCRdb re-called the PCR reads with MiXCR. The table has over 90,000 distinct CDR3 sequences, about half seen once. Specimen: blood. Receptor source: a male donor with acne.

This chain joins TRBV15 and TRBJ2-1; D may be TRBD2 (5 bases). In germline, CDR1 is LNHNV, CDR2 YYDKDF (reference sequence). This CDR3 contains 13 residues. The germline V and J ends were trimmed by 6 bases and 9 bases, with 15 bases remaining between them. The chain's CDR3 is CATSYRTFFEQFF. The CDR3 DNA is TGTGCCACCAGTTATCGGACTTTTTTTGAGCAGTTCTTC.

This clonotype came up many times. The chain uses TRBV19 and TRBJ2-7; unclear D gene. Germline CDR1 LNHDA, CDR2 SQIVND (reference sequence). This CDR3 contains 13 residues. Trimming removed 5 bases from V and 4 bases from J, with 12 bases in between. CDR3 amino acids: CASSASIRYEQYF. The CDR3 coding sequence is TGTGCCAGTAGTGCCAGTATAAGGTACGAGCAGTACTTC.

The chain employs TRBV20-1 and TRBJ2-7, with 11 nucleotides matching TRBD1. This CDR3 comprises 13 residues. Germline V gene lookup returns CDR1 DFQATT and CDR2 SNEGSKA (reference sequence). J was trimmed by 3 bases and V by 6 bases; bases with no gene match: 4. In DNA, the CDR3 is TGCAGTGCCGAGGGACAGGGGGGCTACGAGCAGTACTTC. It encodes CSAEGQGGYEQYF.

This clonotype was detected once. A read error may explain this, as a much larger clone is one base away. V gene TRBV7-9 combines with J gene TRBJ2-2; TRBD2 is a possible D gene (5 bases). The CDR3 has 12 residues. Germline values: CDR1 SEHNR, CDR2 FQNEAQ (reference sequence). The CDR3 DNA reads TGTGTGCCGGATGGAGGTACCGGGGAGCTGGTTTTT. It encodes CVPDGGTGELVF.

Only one count was recorded for this clonotype. The conserved phenylalanine or tryptophan normally closing the CDR3 is absent here, so this likely arose from a read error. This sequence joins TRBV28 and TRBJ1-1, with D tentatively TRBD1 (5 bases). Germline CDR1 reads MDHEN; CDR2 reads SYDVKM. Trimming cost V 2 bases and J 1 base, with 5 bases left between them. There are 13 residues in the CDR3. Written as DNA, the CDR3 is TGTGCCAGCAGTTTAGGACAGAACACTGAAGCTTTCTTA. It encodes CASSLGQNTEAFL.

V usage is TRBV29-1 and J usage is TRBJ1-1, with D possibly being TRBD1 (5 bases). Looked up from germline, CDR1 is SQVTM and CDR2 is ANQGSEA. The V and J ends lost 5 bases and 2 bases respectively, with 9 bases between them. The CDR3 length is 12 residues. The chain's CDR3 is CSVLGANTEAFF. CDR3 DNA: TGCAGCGTTTTAGGGGCAAACACTGAAGCTTTCTTT. Combining the CDR3 with reference TRBV29-1 and TRBJ1-1 gives the whole variable domain SAVISQKPSRDICQRGTSLTIQCQVDSQVTMMFWYRQQPGQSLTLIATANQGSEATYESGFVIDKFPISRPNLTFSTLTVSNMSPEDSSIYLCSVLGANTEAFFGQGTRLTVV.

V gene TRBV10-3 combines with J gene TRBJ2-5; D is uncertain. The V end lost 10 bases, the J end lost 3 bases, and 18 bases lay between the germline ends. Germline V gives CDR1 ENHRY, CDR2 SYGVKD. CDR3 length equals 14 residues. As DNA, the CDR3 is TGTGCCACCCGGACGATAGGGCGCGAAGAGACCCAGTACTTC. It is translated as CATRTIGREETQYF.

The genes are TRBV11-2 and TRBJ2-1; 11 bases match TRBD2. Germline V gives CDR1 SGHAT, CDR2 FQNNGV. CDR3 length: 16 residues. Trimming removed 5 bases from V and 8 bases from J; junction bases left unmatched: 11. CDR3 protein: CASSILAGGLPDEQFF. DNA of the CDR3: TGTGCCAGCAGCATATTAGCGGGAGGGTTACCCGATGAGCAGTTCTTC.

The V and J genes are TRBV2 and TRBJ1-5, with a weak D call TRBD1 (6 bases). Germline loops: CDR1 SNHLY, CDR2 FYNNEI. The CDR3 runs to 13 residues. V gave up 8 bases and J gave up 3 bases, with 11 bases separating them. CDR3 nucleotides: TGTGCCAGCCTCGGACAGTACAATCAGCCCCAGCATTTT. Protein: CASLGQYNQPQHF.

This clonotype has ten or more counts. The CDR3 DNA reads TGCAGACCAAAACCCAGACTAGCGGGAGGGCCCTATCAGGATGAGCAGTTCTTC. It specifies CRPKPRLAGGPYQDEQFF. This rearrangement joins TRBV20-1 to TRBJ2-1; 14 nucleotides align to TRBD2. Per the germline V gene, CDR1 is DFQATT and CDR2 is SNEGSKA (reference sequence). The CDR3 length is 18 residues.

The table lists this clonotype with a few counts. This chain uses TRBV7-2 with TRBJ1-1; D is perhaps TRBD1 (6 bases). V was clipped by 1 base and J by 5 bases, with 14 bases between them. The CDR3 consists of 15 residues. Germline loops: CDR1 SGHTA, CDR2 FQGNSA. CDR3 nucleotide sequence: TGTGCCAGCAGCTTAGGCGGAGGGGGGGGGACTGAAGCTTTCTTT. Its translation is CASSLGGGGGTEAFF.

This clonotype was seen a few times. The chain has TRBV6-6 and TRBJ2-7, with D tentatively TRBD2 (5 bases). CDR3 size: 11 residues. Trimming shortened V by 4 bases and J by 5 bases, and 6 bases separated the two germline ends. Germline CDR1 and CDR2: MNHNY and SVGAGI (reference sequence). The CDR3 loop is CASSWTDEQYF. CDR3 nucleotide sequence: TGTGCCAGCAGTTGGACTGACGAGCAGTACTTC.

This clonotype ranks as medium-sized. The chain is built from TRBV24-1 and TRBJ2-7; 8 positions agree with TRBD1. V trimming: 6 bases; J trimming: 2 bases; junction bases outside the gene matches: 5. CDR1 and CDR2 (germline): KGHDR, SFDVKD. This CDR3 has 14 residues. In DNA form, the CDR3 reads TGTGCCACCAGTCAGGGGACAGGCACCTACGAGCAGTACTTC. This gives the protein CATSQGTGTYEQYF.

There are a few counts of this clonotype. The rearrangement uses TRBV5-8 and TRBJ2-7; possibly TRBD2 for D (7 bases). There are 12 residues in the CDR3. Germline CDR1 is SGHTS and CDR2 is YDEGEE. V was cut by 5 bases and J by 6 bases, with 12 bases left in between. The DNA of the CDR3 is TGTGCCAGCAGTCTGGGGGGGCGCGAGCAGTACTTC. Translated: CASSLGGREQYF.

This rearrangement joins TRBV24-1 to TRBJ2-1, with 8 bases identical to TRBD2. The V gene end was trimmed by 6 bases and the J gene end by 8 bases; junction bases not matched to a gene: 8. The CDR3 runs 14 residues. Per germline, CDR1 KGHDR and CDR2 SFDVKD. CDR3 sequence (DNA): TGTGCCACCAGTAACAGCGGGAGAACCGATGAGCAGTTCTTC. Protein: CATSNSGRTDEQFF.

The rearrangement links TRBV20-1 to TRBJ2-7, with TRBD2 matching 10 bases. Germline CDR1 DFQATT, CDR2 SNEGSKA (reference sequence). V gave up 3 bases and J gave up 4 bases; unmatched junction bases: 12. CDR3 length equals 16 residues. DNA of the CDR3: TGCAGTGCTAGTAGTTCAAGCGGGAGGGGCGTATACGAGCAGTACTTC. Residues: CSASSSSGRGVYEQYF.

The chain links TRBV6-1 to TRBJ2-7; 9 nucleotides match TRBD2. This CDR3 comprises 15 residues. V shed 6 bases, J shed 0 bases, and the junction held 6 bases outside the gene matches. Germline V gene lookup returns CDR1 MNHNS and CDR2 SASEGT. The CDR3 is CASSFLAGVSYEQYF. The CDR3, as DNA: TGTGCCAGCAGCTTCTTAGCGGGAGTCTCCTACGAGCAGTACTTC.

In nucleotides, the CDR3 is TGTGCCAGCAGTTCCCCAAGACAGGACCACTATGGCTACACCTTC. Translation gives CASSSPRQDHYGYTF. V is TRBV2 and J is TRBJ1-2, with D possibly being TRBD1 (6 bases). This CDR3 region has 15 residues. Germline lookup yields CDR1 SNHLY and CDR2 FYNNEI. V was cut by 5 bases and J by 3 bases, with 16 bases left in between.

In its sample, this clonotype was seen many times. This chain links TRBV10-3 with TRBJ1-1; 8 bases are shared with TRBD1. Unmatched junction bases numbered 7, after V lost 4 bases and J lost 6 bases. Germline V gene data show CDR1 as ENHRY and CDR2 as SYGVKD. The CDR3 is 14 residues long. Here the CDR3 reads CAISVQGDDSEAFF. The CDR3 region has the DNA TGTGCCATCAGTGTACAGGGGGACGATTCTGAAGCTTTCTTT.

The V gene is TRBV10-1, the J gene TRBJ2-5; 12 bases match TRBD1. This CDR3 is 16 amino acids long. Per germline, CDR1 WNHNN and CDR2 SYGVQD (reference sequence). The V gene end was trimmed by 8 bases and the J gene end by 5 bases; junction bases not matched to a gene: 12. Written as DNA, the CDR3 is TGCGCCAGCGGGACAGGGGGCGGGAGTCTATGGGAGACCCAGTACTTC. This gives the protein CASGTGGGSLWETQYF.